This TCR beta chain emerged from a study of post-analysis software for immune sequencing data. Overall study context: There were relapsing-remitting, secondary progressive and progressive-relapsing multiple sclerosis among the disease courses included.

Researchers reported that TCR beta cDNA libraries carried unique molecular identifiers. T cells numbering roughly 0.95 to 11 million gave rise to 500,000 or so cDNA molecules. One entry per CDR3 protein, called by TCRdb with MiXCR from the PCR reads. The sample carries more than 450,000 distinct CDR3 sequences, approximately 34% recorded once. Study-wide results and limits: Higher frequency in patients than in controls was seen for roughly five TRBV segments, with TRBV5-6, TRBV5-1 and TRBV20-1 among them. Samples made in the same batch grouped tightly together by F measure. The normalized Chao1 diversity of multiple sclerosis patients was significantly lower than that of controls.

This clonotype was counted between two and nine times. Its matching antigen is unknown. J was trimmed by 0 bases and V by 6 bases; bases with no gene match: 4. Germline assignment: CDR1 ENHRY and CDR2 SYGVKD. The CDR3 is 15 amino acids. Sequencing was performed on blood. The TCR comes from a girl aged 2 to 17 with multiple sclerosis. The rearrangement joins TRBV10-3 to TRBJ2-2; TRBD2 aligns across 7 bases. DNA of the CDR3: TGTGCCATCAGCACGACTAGCTCGAACACCGGGGAGCTGTTTTTT. Amino acids: CAISTTSSNTGELFF.